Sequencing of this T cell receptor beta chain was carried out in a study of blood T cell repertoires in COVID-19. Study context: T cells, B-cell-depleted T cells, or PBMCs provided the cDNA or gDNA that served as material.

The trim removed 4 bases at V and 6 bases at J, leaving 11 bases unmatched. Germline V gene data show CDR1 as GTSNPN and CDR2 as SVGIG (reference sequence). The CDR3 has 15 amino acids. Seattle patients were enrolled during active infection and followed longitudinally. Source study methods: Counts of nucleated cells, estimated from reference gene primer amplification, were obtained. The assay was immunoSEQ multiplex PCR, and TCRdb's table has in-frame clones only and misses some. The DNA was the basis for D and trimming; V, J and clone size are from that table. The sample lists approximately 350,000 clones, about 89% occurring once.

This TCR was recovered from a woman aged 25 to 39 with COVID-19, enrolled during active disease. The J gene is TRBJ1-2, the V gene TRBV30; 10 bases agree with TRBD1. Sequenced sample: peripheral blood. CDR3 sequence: CAWNGGTGDGDGYTF. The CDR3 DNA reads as TGTGCCTGGAACGGCGGGACAGGGGATGGAGATGGCTACACCTTC.